The T cell receptor beta chain described here comes from a study of response to subunit inactivated influenza vaccine (dated by TCRdb to 2017 to 2018). At the level of the whole study: To follow how T cells responded to a trivalent subunit inactivated influenza vaccine, the researchers relied on deep quantitative profiling of the T cell receptor repertoire. General study outcomes and caveats: The authors suggested that each seasonal influenza vaccination may recruit only a limited number of new T cells.

The method was RT-PCR. Sequencing instrument: Illumina HiSeq 2500. TCRdb ran its own pipeline on the public reads, namely fastp trimming at Q25 and MiXCR clone calling, and kept in-frame beta chains. Each CDR3 protein appears once, grouped with its most common genes and DNA. The sample table records 530,000 or so distinct CDR3 sequences; roughly 25% of these occur just once. The ten largest clones capture 1.9% of the sample. From cysteine to phenylalanine, the CDR3 is 14 amino acids long. Only the CDR3 region is kept as DNA, spanning 42 bases read in frame from base 1. A distance of 9 bases separates the germline ends of V and J, which lose 2 bases and 1 base respectively. Sequences SGHDT (CDR1) and YYEEEE (CDR2) are obtained from the germline V gene. For this clonotype: The specificity of this receptor is unknown. There are no base qualities to consult, and no much larger clone falls within one base.

The receptor was derived from a middle-aged man who received an inactivated influenza vaccine. Donor details come from another sample of the same person, matched by shared clones. The rearrangement joined TRBV5-6 to TRBJ2-5; the D call is possibly TRBD1 or TRBD2, each sharing 6 bases. The material sequenced was CD4+ T cells sorted from PBMCs, taken roughly 5 days after vaccination. The CDR3 is CASSFGGPQETQYF. The DNA sequence reads TGTGCCAGCAGCTTTGGGGGGCCCCAAGAGACCCAGTACTTC. Full variable domain (CDR3 extended with the reference TRBV5-6 and TRBJ2-5 proteins): DAGVTQSPTHLIKTRGQQVTLRCSPKSGHDTVSWYQQALGQGPQFIFQYYEEEERQRGNFPDRFSGHQFPNYSSELNVNALLLGDSALYLCASSFGGPQETQYFGPGTRLLVL.